Presented here are 30 T cell receptor beta chains from one specimen sequenced in a study of cytomegalovirus exposure and HLA in healthy donors. The PCR contained 60 Vbeta and 13 Jbeta primers. Generated by immunoSEQ multiplex PCR, the TCRdb table keeps only in-frame clones and is missing some. This sample has about 96,000 clones, with around 79% found just once. The specimen sequenced was PBMCs. All receptors come from a female donor in good health and CMV-seropositive.

The rearrangement uses TRBV9 and TRBJ2-3; 9 nucleotides line up with TRBD2. Per the germline V gene, CDR1 is SGDLS and CDR2 is YYNGEE. Trimming at V came to 0 bases and at J to 6 bases, leaving 5 bases not matched to a gene. The length of the CDR3 is 15 residues. Written as DNA, the CDR3 is TGTGCCAGCAGCGTAGCAGCGGGGGGCGGCGATACGCAGTATTTT. Amino acid sequence: CASSVAAGGGDTQYF.

The V gene is TRBV7-3, the J gene TRBJ2-1, with 11 bases identical to TRBD2. Germline V gene data show CDR1 as SGHTA and CDR2 as FQGTGA. CDR3 length: 15 amino acids. The V and J ends lost 4 bases and 2 bases, in that order; junction bases with no gene match: 1. The CDR3 sequence: CASSSGLAAYNEQFF. The CDR3 bases are TGTGCCAGCAGCTCGGGACTAGCGGCCTACAATGAGCAGTTCTTC. The full variable domain, rest sourced from reference TRBV7-3 and TRBJ2-1, is GAGVSQTPSNKVTEKGKYVELRCDPISGHTALYWYRQSLGQGPEFLIYFQGTGAADDSGLPNDRFFAVRPEGSVSTLKIQRTERGDSAVYLCASSSGLAAYNEQFFGPGTRLTVL.

The chain links TRBV29-1 to TRBJ2-1; 13 bases are a match to TRBD2. CDR1 is SQVTM and CDR2 is ANQGSEA in the germline V gene. This CDR3 spans 15 amino acids. J gave up 9 bases and V 5 bases, and 10 bases lay outside the gene matches. This CDR3 is CSVSRTSGSWSEQFF. For the CDR3, the DNA is TGCAGCGTTTCCAGGACTAGCGGGAGTTGGAGTGAGCAGTTCTTC.

This chain links TRBV18 with TRBJ1-2; 10 bases are a match to TRBD1. Germline CDR1 and CDR2: KGHSH and LQKENI. Trimming at V came to 6 bases and at J to 3 bases, leaving 4 bases not matched to a gene. CDR3 length: 14 residues. As DNA, the CDR3 is TGTGCCAGCTCCAGGGACAGGGGCGACTATGGCTACACCTTC. This translates into CASSRDRGDYGYTF.

The genes are TRBV6-1 and TRBJ2-7, with 7 bases aligning to TRBD2. Germline V CDR1 and CDR2: MNHNS, SASEGT. The CDR3 has 15 residues. V lost 4 bases to trimming and J lost 4 bases; unmatched junction nucleotides: 10. CDR3 bases: TGTGCCAGCAGTGTTGATCCGGGAGGTACATACGAGCAGTACTTC. It yields the protein CASSVDPGGTYEQYF.

The chain links TRBV28 to TRBJ1-1; TRBD1 is a possible D gene (5 bases). CDR3 length equals 12 residues. V lost 7 bases and J 5 bases, leaving 11 bases between the germline ends. Germline assignment: CDR1 MDHEN and CDR2 SYDVKM. This CDR3 reads CASTGGRTEAFF. The CDR3 nucleotides are TGTGCCAGCACGGGGGGGAGGACTGAAGCTTTCTTT.

V and J are TRBV4-3 and TRBJ1-6, with D uncertain. Germline lookup yields CDR1 LGHNA and CDR2 YSLEER. The ends were cut back, 4 bases at V and 0 bases at J, with 10 bases in the middle. This CDR3 region has 16 residues. The DNA of the CDR3 is TGCGCCAGCAGCCCTAAATGGAGCTCCTATAATTCACCCCTCCACTTT. It codes for CASSPKWSSYNSPLHF.

The chain employs TRBV7-2 and TRBJ1-2; D gene ambiguous. V shed 2 bases and J shed 3 bases, with 7 bases lying between them. The CDR3 has 13 residues. CDR1 and CDR2 from the germline V gene are SGHTA and FQGNSA. Here the CDR3 reads CASSLSGDYGYTF. CDR3 nucleotide sequence: TGTGCCAGCAGCTTATCCGGGGACTATGGCTACACCTTC.

The chain joins TRBV7-3 to TRBJ1-1; 8 bases are a match to TRBD1. Germline V gives CDR1 SGHTA, CDR2 FQGTGA. Trimming cost V 5 bases and J 5 bases; bases outside gene matches: 4. CDR3 size: 13 residues. CDR3 DNA sequence: TGTGCCAGCAGCCCGACAGGGGAGACTGAAGCTTTCTTT. Translation: CASSPTGETEAFF.

The table lists this clone with a count of one. This chain links TRBV6-1 with TRBJ1-2, with D maybe TRBD1 (6 bases). CDR1 is MNHNS, CDR2 SASEGT, per germline. The ends were cut back, 5 bases at V and 2 bases at J, with 15 bases in the middle. This CDR3 is 15 amino acids long. The DNA for the CDR3 is TGTGCCAGCAGTCGCCCTAGCACAGGGAACTATGGCTACACCTTC. Residues: CASSRPSTGNYGYTF.

The CDR3 sequence is CASSGQVNTEAFF. DNA for the CDR3: TGTGCCAGTAGTGGACAGGTGAACACTGAAGCTTTCTTT. The chain is built from TRBV19 and TRBJ1-1; 7 bases agree with TRBD1. The length of the CDR3 is 13 residues. V lost 5 bases, J lost 0 bases, and 0 bases stayed unmatched. Germline lookup yields CDR1 LNHDA and CDR2 SQIVND (reference sequence).

The chain uses TRBV7-6 and TRBJ1-4; TRBD1 aligns across 7 bases. The germline V gene encodes CDR1 SGHVS and CDR2 FNYEAQ. The CDR3 sequence is 15 residues long. After removal of 5 bases from V and 8 bases from J, the junction contained 11 bases not matched to a gene. CDR3 coding DNA: TGTGCCAGCAGCCGCACCGACAGGGTCTACGAAAAACTGTTTTTT. Protein sequence: CASSRTDRVYEKLFF.

The chain couples TRBV2 to TRBJ1-4; 7 bases are a match to TRBD1. This CDR3 contains 15 residues. V shed 6 bases, J shed 5 bases, and the junction held 9 bases outside the gene matches. From germline, CDR1 is SNHLY and CDR2 FYNNEI. This CDR3 is CASRDLGQQNEKLFF. The CDR3 region has the DNA TGTGCCAGCAGAGATCTGGGACAGCAGAATGAAAAACTGTTTTTT. The full variable domain, in which reference TRBV2 and TRBJ1-4 provide the parts outside the CDR3, is EPEVTQTPSHQVTQMGQEVILRCVPISNHLYFYWYRQILGQKVEFLVSFYNNEISEKSEIFDDQFSVERPDGSNFTLKIRSTKLEDSAMYFCASRDLGQQNEKLFFGSGTQLSVL.

CDR3 amino acids: CASSLEVGGGVDTQYF. CDR3 sequence (DNA): TGTGCCAGCAGCTTAGAGGTCGGGGGGGGCGTGGATACGCAGTATTTT. V is TRBV7-2 and J is TRBJ2-3, with 8 bases aligning to TRBD2. The CDR3 covers 16 residues. Unmatched junction bases numbered 9, after V lost 1 base and J lost 6 bases. The V gene's germline CDR1 is SGHTA and CDR2 FQGNSA.

This chain uses TRBV28 with TRBJ2-1; D might be TRBD1 (6 bases). Per the germline V gene, CDR1 is MDHEN and CDR2 is SYDVKM. This CDR3 contains 14 residues. V was cut by 2 bases and J by 4 bases, with 9 bases left in between. The CDR3 loop is CASSLQGLYNEQFF. CDR3 DNA sequence: TGTGCCAGCAGTTTACAGGGGTTGTACAATGAGCAGTTCTTC.

This chain connects TRBV4-1 to TRBJ2-1; a weak D match, TRBD2 (7 bases). V lost 1 base and J lost 1, with 11 bases in between. The germline V gene encodes CDR1 MGHRA and CDR2 YSYEKL. The CDR3 loop spans 16 amino acids. The CDR3 spells CASSQVGRGSYNEQFF. CDR3 nucleotides: TGCGCCAGCAGCCAAGTGGGGAGGGGGTCCTACAATGAGCAGTTCTTC.

The gene calls are TRBV7-2 and TRBJ1-3, with D uncertain. V was trimmed by 2 bases and J by 4 bases, leaving 12 bases between them. CDR3 length: 15 residues. CDR1 is SGHTA, CDR2 FQGNSA, per germline. The chain's CDR3 is CASSLFPLVGNTIYF. The CDR3 DNA sequence: TGTGCCAGCAGCTTATTCCCTCTCGTCGGAAACACCATATATTTT. Full variable domain (rest looked up from reference TRBV7-2 and TRBJ1-3): GAGVSQSPSNKVTEKGKDVELRCDPISGHTALYWYRQSLGQGLEFLIYFQGNSAPDKSGLPSDRFSAERTGGSVSTLTIQRTQQEDSAVYLCASSLFPLVGNTIYFGEGSWLTVV.

Of note for this clone: An end of the junction does not agree with germline; a read error may underlie this. V is TRBV2 and J is TRBJ1-3, with a weak D call TRBD1 (5 bases). The CDR3 is 14 amino acids. The germline CDR1 and CDR2 sequences are SNHLY and FYNNEI. The CDR3 sequence is CAGRVPGSGNTIYF. CDR3 nucleotide sequence: TGTGCCGGCAGGGTTCCCGGCTCTGGAAACACCATATATTTT.

This sequence joins TRBV11-3 and TRBJ2-5, with 10 bases aligning to TRBD1. V lost 1 base, J lost 4 bases, and 0 bases stayed unmatched. CDR1 and CDR2 from the germline V gene are SGHNT and YENEEA. The CDR3 loop spans 14 amino acids. The CDR3 DNA follows: TGTGCCAGCAGCTTAGGGGACAGGGGAGAGACCCAGTACTTC. It translates to CASSLGDRGETQYF.

The chain uses TRBV9 and TRBJ2-3; tentatively, D is TRBD2 (5 bases). The ends were cut back, 3 bases at V and 6 bases at J, with 11 bases in the middle. Germline V gene lookup returns CDR1 SGDLS and CDR2 YYNGEE. The CDR3 totals 13 residues. CDR3 sequence reads: CASSGSPGDTQYF. The CDR3 DNA reads TGTGCCAGCAGCGGGAGTCCGGGGGATACGCAGTATTTT.

Remarks on this clone: At the DNA level, this CDR3 is encoded by other sequences in the same sample as well. The V and J genes are TRBV9 and TRBJ1-5; D is uncertain. Trimming removed 0 bases from V and 0 bases from J, with 4 bases in between. The CDR3 covers 14 residues. Germline CDR1 and CDR2: SGDLS and YYNGEE. Here the CDR3 reads CASSVGDSNQPQHF. CDR3 DNA: TGTGCCAGCAGCGTAGGCGATAGCAATCAGCCCCAGCATTTT.

The sample holds a few counts of this clone. The genes are TRBV30 and TRBJ2-3, with TRBD2 matching over 8 bases. The trim removed 3 bases at V and 0 bases at J, leaving 2 bases unmatched. CDR1 and CDR2 from the germline V gene are GTSNPN and SVGIG (reference sequence). The CDR3 covers 14 residues. CDR3 nucleotide sequence: TGTGCCTGGAGCACTAGCGGAAGCACAGATACGCAGTATTTT. As protein: CAWSTSGSTDTQYF.

The rearrangement uses TRBV6-5 and TRBJ1-6; 8 nucleotides align to TRBD1. This CDR3 has 14 amino acids. Losses at the gene ends were 6 bases for V and 10 bases for J; bases not matched to a gene: 8. The germline V gene has CDR1 MNHEY and CDR2 SVGAGI. The CDR3 region has the DNA TGTGCCAGCAGGGACGGACAGGGTCCCTCACCCCTCCACTTT. It codes for CASRDGQGPSPLHF.

In its sample, this clone was seen a few times. The chain is built from TRBV5-4 and TRBJ2-5; no firm D call. The CDR3 has 14 residues. Germline V lookup: CDR1 SGHNT, CDR2 YYREEE (reference sequence). V lost 4 bases, J lost 5 bases, and 15 bases lay in between. CDR3 region: CASSAVLTAETQYF. The DNA of the CDR3 is TGTGCCAGCAGCGCCGTTTTGACTGCCGAGACCCAGTACTTC.

The chain links TRBV18 to TRBJ2-7, with TRBD1 matching over 9 bases. This CDR3 has 14 residues. Losses at the gene ends were 1 base for V and 4 bases for J; bases not matched to a gene: 2. Germline V CDR1 and CDR2: KGHSH, LQKENI. The CDR3 sequence is CASSPRQGDYEQYF. CDR3 bases: TGTGCCAGCTCACCACGACAGGGGGATTACGAGCAGTACTTC.

The chain has TRBV29-1 and TRBJ2-7, with TRBD1 as a possible D gene (6 bases). Germline CDR1 SQVTM, CDR2 ANQGSEA. Trimming shortened V by 2 bases and J by 7 bases, and 6 bases separated the two germline ends. The CDR3 covers 10 residues. The CDR3 DNA sequence: TGCAGCGTTGAAAGGGGGGAGCAGTACTTC. It codes for CSVERGEQYF.

The chain links TRBV28 to TRBJ1-5, with a weak D call TRBD1 (5 bases). CDR3 size: 15 residues. V was shortened by 5 bases and J by 1 base, with 12 bases between the two germline ends. CDR1 MDHEN and CDR2 SYDVKM come from the germline V gene. The CDR3 coding sequence is TGTGCCAGCAGTCCCCAGGGATTCAGCAATCAGCCCCAGCATTTT. Its protein is CASSPQGFSNQPQHF.

V and J are TRBV28 and TRBJ1-5, with D perhaps TRBD1 (6 bases). This CDR3 is 13 amino acids long. Germline V gene data show CDR1 as MDHEN and CDR2 as SYDVKM. Deletions cut 9 bases from V and 3 bases from J, with 12 bases between. The CDR3 sequence: CASSGQHNQPQHF. The CDR3, as DNA: TGTGCCAGTTCCGGACAGCACAATCAGCCCCAGCATTTT.

The chain joins TRBV30 to TRBJ1-2, with D possibly being TRBD1 (6 bases). CDR1 GTSNPN and CDR2 SVGIG come from the germline V gene (reference sequence). This CDR3 contains 13 residues. V lost 4 bases to trimming and J lost 4 bases, with 13 bases between them. The CDR3 nucleotides read TGTGCCTGGACCCGAAGGGGGGGCTATGGCTACACCTTC. Its protein is CAWTRRGGYGYTF.

The chain uses TRBV13 and TRBJ1-1; D not resolved. Germline-derived CDR1 and CDR2 are PRHDT and FYEKMQ (reference sequence). The CDR3 length is 14 residues. Between the trimmed V and J ends, which lost 2 bases and 5 bases, there was a span of 12 bases. The CDR3 loop reads CASSLLGRGTEAFF. The CDR3 coding sequence is TGTGCCAGCAGCTTACTCGGGAGAGGGACTGAAGCTTTCTTT.